This T cell receptor beta chain appears in the sequencing data of a study of T cells after yellow fever vaccination. Via MiXCR, TCRdb re-called the 5' RACE reads, giving one row per CDR3 protein. The sample carries 100,000 to 150,000 distinct CDR3 sequences, about 8.4% recorded once. The sample holds many counts of this clonotype. Its cognate antigen is unknown. Study-level results: Subsequent to the booster, the majority of primary-vaccination clones reappeared (less than 97% CD4, 85% to 90% CD8).

The sample here was CD8+ T cells sorted from PBMCs, taken on the day of the yellow fever booster vaccination. The TCR was taken from a man younger than 35 who received the YFV17D yellow fever vaccine.

The CDR3 coding sequence is TGCAGCGCCGCTGGCCGCCGACAGGGAGGGGACGAGCAGTACGTC. Protein sequence: CSAAGRRQGGDEQYV. The chain links TRBV29-1 to TRBJ2-7; D is perhaps TRBD1 or TRBD2 (7 bases each). This CDR3 has 15 residues. Germline V lookup: CDR1 SQVTM, CDR2 ANQGSEA. V lost 7 bases and J lost 5, with 24 bases in between.